This T cell receptor beta chain was recorded in a study of shared clonotypes between healthy human individuals. Study-wide points: Four donors shared approximately 5% of their naive CD4 clonotypes.

Terminally differentiated effector memory CD45RA+ cells were excluded by CCR7 positive selection of CD45RO-negative cells. Nashville, Tennessee was home to all donors, each a Caucasian adult. As for this clone: Its antigen remains unknown.

The material for each subset, its genomic DNA, was split evenly across several immunoSEQ plates. In the authors' workflow: Filtering was not the same, since immunoSEQ gave junction-only sequences without quality scores. Profiled with immunoSEQ multiplex PCR; TCRdb holds only in-frame clones, not every one. That table furnishes V, J and clone size, whereas the DNA furnished D and trimming. The sample holds about 2 million clones, about 95% seen once. Germline V gene data show CDR1 as SGHNT and CDR2 as YYREEE (reference sequence). J gave up 5 bases and V 4 bases, and 10 bases lay outside the gene matches. CDR3 size: 15 residues.

The V call is TRBV5-4, the J call TRBJ2-3; 7 nucleotides align to TRBD1. Sequencing used naive CD8+ T cells sorted from blood. The receptor's source is a man between 18 and 29 years old in good health. The CDR3 DNA is TGTGCCAGCAGCCGCTTAGGGGGCTCTGAAGATACGCAGTATTTT. Translated: CASSRLGGSEDTQYF.